These 30 T cell receptor beta chains share one sample of origin, sequenced in a study of Ad26.COV2.S vaccination and SARS-CoV-2 variants. Data came from immunoSEQ multiplex PCR; TCRdb stores just in-frame clones and leaves some out. The sample records about 350,000 clones, around 92% being singletons. The sequencing used peripheral blood, collected after recovery from COVID-19. The receptors shown here come from a human donor who had recovered from COVID-19.

The chain is built from TRBV2 and TRBJ1-5; D is unclear. This CDR3 has 15 residues. Trimming shortened V by 6 bases and J by 0 bases, and 12 bases separated the two germline ends. The V gene's germline CDR1 is SNHLY and CDR2 FYNNEI. The CDR3 loop reads CASRLTGYSNQPQHF. CDR3 in DNA: TGTGCCAGCAGGTTGACGGGTTATAGCAATCAGCCCCAGCATTTT.

The genes are TRBV15 and TRBJ1-1, with a possible D match to TRBD1 (5 bases). The germline CDR1 and CDR2 sequences are LNHNV and YYDKDF (reference sequence). Trimming took 2 bases from V and 2 from J, leaving 9 bases between them. The CDR3 spans 14 residues. CDR3 region: CATSRQQVNTEAFF. CDR3 in DNA: TGTGCCACCAGCAGACAACAGGTAAACACTGAAGCTTTCTTT.

The chain carries TRBV6-2 or TRBV6-3 and TRBJ1-5; D may be TRBD1 (5 bases). Germline V gene data show CDR1 as MNHEY and CDR2 as SVGEGT. CDR3 length: 17 residues. V lost 0 bases and J 2 bases, leaving 14 bases between the germline ends. CDR3 residues: CASSYSHWGLGNQPQHF. The CDR3 DNA sequence: TGTGCCAGCAGTTACTCCCACTGGGGGTTAGGCAATCAGCCCCAGCATTTT.

Here the CDR3 reads CASSEAPPYRSPAFF. The CDR3 nucleotides are TGTGCCAGCAGTGAAGCTCCCCCATACAGGTCTCCGGCTTTCTTT. This sequence joins TRBV2 and TRBJ1-1; a possible D gene is TRBD1 (5 bases). The CDR3 spans 15 residues. The germline CDR1 and CDR2 sequences are SNHLY and FYNNEI. V shed 0 bases and J shed 11 bases, with 19 bases lying between them.

The count of this clone is one. The chain is built from TRBV6-5 and TRBJ1-3; perhaps TRBD1 as D (6 bases). The CDR3 runs 15 residues. CDR1 MNHEY and CDR2 SVGAGI come from the germline V gene. Trimming removed 5 bases from V and 7 bases from J, with 18 bases in between. The CDR3 DNA sequence: TGTGCCAGCAGTCGCGCTGGGGGGCGGTGGAACACCATATATTTT. Encoded protein: CASSRAGGRWNTIYF.

This chain uses TRBV7-8 with TRBJ1-2; 7 bases are a match to TRBD1. Germline-derived CDR1 and CDR2 are SGHVS and FQNEAQ. The V segment lost 1 base and the J segment 8 bases; nucleotides outside the gene matches: 4. The CDR3 has 13 amino acids. The CDR3 spells CASSLEGTVGYTF. Here the CDR3 DNA reads TGTGCCAGCAGCTTAGAAGGGACAGTCGGCTACACCTTC.

The CDR3 protein is CASSVVGQDTQYF. CDR3 sequence (DNA): TGTGCCAGCAGCGTAGTGGGCCAAGATACGCAGTATTTT. The V call is TRBV9, the J call TRBJ2-3; D unresolved. Germline CDR1 and CDR2: SGDLS and YYNGEE. This CDR3 region has 13 residues. V lost 0 bases and J lost 5, with 7 bases in between.

This sequence joins TRBV3-1 (or the pseudogene TRBV3-2) and TRBJ2-3; the D gene is possibly TRBD2 (5 bases). Between the trimmed V and J ends, which lost 4 bases and 0 bases, there was a span of 14 bases. CDR3 size: 16 residues. The germline V gene encodes CDR1 LGHDT and CDR2 YNNKEL (reference sequence). The CDR3 sequence is CASSPLAGPSTDTQYF. CDR3 DNA: TGTGCCAGCAGCCCACTCGCGGGCCCGAGCACAGATACGCAGTATTTT.

This chain joins TRBV9 and TRBJ2-3; D may be TRBD1 or TRBD2 (6 bases each). This CDR3 spans 16 amino acids. V lost 3 bases to trimming and J lost 0 bases, with 14 bases between them. Germline CDR1 and CDR2: SGDLS and YYNGEE. The CDR3, as DNA: TGTGCCAGCAGCGCGTTAACAGGGACTAGCACAGATACGCAGTATTTT. Its protein is CASSALTGTSTDTQYF.

Only one count was recorded for this clone. This chain connects TRBV18 to TRBJ1-2; no firm D call. Germline V CDR1 and CDR2: KGHSH, LQKENI. The CDR3 totals 13 residues. Between the trimmed V and J ends, which lost 6 bases and 3 bases, there was a span of 11 bases. The CDR3 loop is CASSETAHYGYTF. In nucleotides, the CDR3 is TGTGCCAGCTCCGAAACTGCACACTATGGCTACACCTTC.

This chain joins TRBV5-1 and TRBJ2-7; a possible D gene is TRBD2 (5 bases). The CDR3 spans 16 residues. The germline V gene encodes CDR1 SGHRS and CDR2 YFSETQ. Trimming left V 6 bases short and J 0 bases short, with 19 bases between. For the CDR3, the DNA is TGCGCCAGCACTCTAGGGAGAACAGAGAACTCCTACGAGCAGTACTTC. The encoded protein is CASTLGRTENSYEQYF. Full variable domain (missing parts from reference TRBV5-1 and TRBJ2-7): KAGVTQTPRYLIKTRGQQVTLSCSPISGHRSVSWYQQTPGQGLQFLFEYFSETQRNKGNFPGRFSGRQFSNSRSEMNVSTLELGDSALYLCASTLGRTENSYEQYFGPGTRLTVT.

The chain employs TRBV27 and TRBJ1-2, with 8 bases aligning to TRBD1. The CDR3 is 16 residues long. The J segment lost 4 bases and the V segment lost 3 bases, leaving 10 bases of the junction unmatched. CDR1 MNHEY and CDR2 SMNVEV come from the germline V gene (reference sequence). In nucleotides, the CDR3 is TGTGCCAGCAGTTTCCGGAACAGGGGGACATTCTATGGCTACACCTTC. This codes for CASSFRNRGTFYGYTF.

The V gene is TRBV2, the J gene TRBJ1-5, with 7 nucleotides matching TRBD1. The CDR3 runs 13 residues. The germline V gene has CDR1 SNHLY and CDR2 FYNNEI. Trimming removed 7 bases from V and 9 bases from J; junction bases left unmatched: 9. CDR3 nucleotide sequence: TGTGCCAGCACTTACCGGGACAGCGGGCCCCAGCATTTT. This sequence encodes CASTYRDSGPQHF.

The chain links TRBV6-5 to TRBJ2-1; 8 nucleotides agree with TRBD2. The CDR3 contains 15 residues. Trimming cost V 2 bases and J 8 bases; bases outside gene matches: 8. CDR1 and CDR2 from the germline V gene are MNHEY and SVGAGI. The CDR3 spells CASSYGFGGADEQFF. CDR3 bases: TGTGCCAGCAGTTACGGTTTCGGGGGGGCCGATGAGCAGTTCTTC.

There are a few counts of this clone. The chain joins TRBV19 to TRBJ2-2; no reliable D call. The CDR3 is 15 residues long. V was pared by 3 bases and J by 1 base, with 9 bases between. The germline V gene has CDR1 LNHDA and CDR2 SQIVND (reference sequence). CDR3 in amino acids: CASSIPLGNTGELFF. CDR3 nucleotides: TGTGCCAGTAGTATTCCTTTAGGGAACACCGGGGAGCTGTTTTTT.

This chain links TRBV24-1 with TRBJ2-5; D is perhaps TRBD1 (5 bases). This CDR3 contains 14 residues. V was pared by 4 bases and J by 1 base, with 9 bases between. CDR1 KGHDR and CDR2 SFDVKD come from the germline V gene. The CDR3 protein is CATSDRTSQETQYF. Written as DNA, the CDR3 is TGTGCCACCAGTGACAGGACAAGCCAAGAGACCCAGTACTTC.

The CDR3 DNA is TGTGCCACCAGTAAGGCAACGAACACCGGGGAGCTGTTTTTT. Protein: CATSKATNTGELFF. The chain combines TRBV24-1 with TRBJ2-2; D unresolved. Trimming pared 6 bases from V and 0 bases from J, leaving 7 bases between. The CDR3 contains 14 residues. Germline CDR1 reads KGHDR; CDR2 reads SFDVKD.

This chain links TRBV27 with TRBJ1-2; 10 nucleotides line up with TRBD1. The CDR3 sequence is 15 residues long. Unmatched junction bases numbered 6, after V lost 7 bases and J lost 1 base. In germline, CDR1 is MNHEY, CDR2 SMNVEV (reference sequence). The CDR3 region is CASKGQGRNNYGYTF. The CDR3 DNA follows: TGTGCCAGCAAGGGACAGGGGAGAAATAACTATGGCTACACCTTC.

This clone appeared a single time. Here the CDR3 reads CASSERAPGGPYNEQFF. CDR3 nucleotide sequence: TGTGCCAGCAGCGAGAGGGCGCCGGGGGGGCCCTACAATGAGCAGTTCTTC. The V gene is TRBV9, the J gene TRBJ2-1; 8 nucleotides line up with TRBD2. Germline CDR1 reads SGDLS; CDR2 reads YYNGEE. The CDR3 covers 17 residues. With 3 bases clipped from V and 2 bases from J, the junction kept 10 bases outside the gene matches.

J is TRBJ1-1 and V is TRBV18; 7 bases map to TRBD1. The CDR3 contains 12 residues. J gave up 6 bases and V 4 bases, and 2 bases lay outside the gene matches. CDR1 is KGHSH, CDR2 LQKENI, per germline. CDR3 residues: CASSLDRAEAFF. The CDR3 DNA reads as TGTGCCAGCTCACTTGACAGGGCTGAAGCTTTCTTT.

The genes are TRBV13 and TRBJ1-1; D gene uncertain. The CDR3 covers 12 residues. Trimming left V 4 bases short and J 3 bases short, with 6 bases between. Germline assignment: CDR1 PRHDT and CDR2 FYEKMQ (reference sequence). DNA of the CDR3: TGTGCCAGCAGCTGGGGAGACACTGAAGCTTTCTTT. Amino acids: CASSWGDTEAFF.

The V call is TRBV19, the J call TRBJ2-1; 9 bases match TRBD2. Germline V gives CDR1 LNHDA, CDR2 SQIVND (reference sequence). CDR3 size: 17 residues. The ends lost 1 base at V and 0 bases at J; junction bases unmatched: 4. The CDR3 is CASSIGVAGASYNEQFF. Written as DNA, the CDR3 is TGTGCCAGTAGTATAGGGGTAGCGGGGGCCTCCTACAATGAGCAGTTCTTC. The complete variable domain, with remaining parts taken from reference TRBV19 and TRBJ2-1, reads DGGITQSPKYLFRKEGQNVTLSCEQNLNHDAMYWYRQDPGQGLRLIYYSQIVNDFQKGDIAEGYSVSREKKESFPLTVTSAQKNPTAFYLCASSIGVAGASYNEQFFGPGTRLTVL.

The chain employs TRBV18 and TRBJ1-1; D gene uncertain. From germline, CDR1 is KGHSH and CDR2 LQKENI. This CDR3 region has 13 residues. The germline V and J ends were trimmed by 5 bases and 5 bases, with 12 bases remaining between them. Written as DNA, the CDR3 is TGTGCCAGCTCAATGGCACGGGAGACTGAAGCTTTCTTT. Its protein is CASSMARETEAFF.

Turning to this clone: An end of the junction differs from the germline gene, which may be a read error. The chain has TRBV7-7 and TRBJ2-1; TRBD1 agrees at 9 bases. The CDR3 extends over 15 amino acids. Germline V gives CDR1 SSHAT, CDR2 FNYEAQ (reference sequence). DNA for the CDR3: TGTGCTAGCAGCTTAGAGGGGACAGGGCCCAATGAGCAGTTCTTC. Translating gives CASSLEGTGPNEQFF.

The chain combines TRBV6-2 or TRBV6-3 with TRBJ1-5, with no clear D. This CDR3 spans 15 amino acids. Germline V gives CDR1 MNHEY, CDR2 SVGEGT. The V gene lost 2 bases and the J gene lost 2 bases, with 10 bases spanning the gap. For the CDR3, the DNA is TGTGCCAGCAGTTACCGGGCAGAGGGCAATCAGCCCCAGCATTTT. Its protein is CASSYRAEGNQPQHF.

The chain carries TRBV4-1 and TRBJ2-2; TRBD2 aligns across 9 bases. Looked up from germline, CDR1 is MGHRA and CDR2 is YSYEKL. Trimming took 4 bases from V and 0 from J; bases not matched to a gene: 6. CDR3 length: 17 amino acids. CDR3 sequence reads: CASSLPSGGTNTGELFF. CDR3 in DNA: TGCGCCAGCAGCCTCCCGAGCGGGGGGACGAACACCGGGGAGCTGTTTTTT.

The chain combines TRBV5-1 with TRBJ1-2, with 7 bases aligning to TRBD1. Germline CDR1 SGHRS, CDR2 YFSETQ. V gave up 4 bases and J gave up 1 base; unmatched junction bases: 10. The length of the CDR3 is 16 residues. CDR3 loop: CASSPWTGTLNYGYTF. The CDR3 DNA follows: TGCGCCAGCAGCCCCTGGACAGGCACCCTTAACTATGGCTACACCTTC. Complete variable domain (other parts from reference TRBV5-1 and TRBJ1-2): KAGVTQTPRYLIKTRGQQVTLSCSPISGHRSVSWYQQTPGQGLQFLFEYFSETQRNKGNFPGRFSGRQFSNSRSEMNVSTLELGDSALYLCASSPWTGTLNYGYTFGSGTRLTVV.

The chain recombines TRBV2 with TRBJ2-7, with no clear D. Trimming shortened V by 2 bases and J by 5 bases, and 1 base separated the two germline ends. The CDR3 contains 10 residues. The V gene's germline CDR1 is SNHLY and CDR2 FYNNEI. CDR3 in DNA: TGTGCCAGCAGTGAAAACGAGCAGTACTTC. This sequence encodes CASSENEQYF. The whole variable domain, filled in from reference TRBV2 and TRBJ2-7, reads EPEVTQTPSHQVTQMGQEVILRCVPISNHLYFYWYRQILGQKVEFLVSFYNNEISEKSEIFDDQFSVERPDGSNFTLKIRSTKLEDSAMYFCASSENEQYFGPGTRLTVT.

The V and J genes are TRBV2 and TRBJ2-7; the match to TRBD2 covers 10 bases. The CDR3 spans 14 residues. With 4 bases clipped from V and 2 bases from J, the junction kept 2 bases outside the gene matches. Germline V gene data show CDR1 as SNHLY and CDR2 as FYNNEI. The CDR3 DNA is TGTGCCAGCAGTGGGACTAGCGGTGCCTACGAGCAGTACTTC. Amino acids: CASSGTSGAYEQYF.

This chain links TRBV2 with TRBJ1-6; tentative D call: TRBD1 (5 bases). V was shortened by 6 bases and J by 7 bases, with 13 bases between the two germline ends. The CDR3 covers 14 residues. Germline values: CDR1 SNHLY, CDR2 FYNNEI. Here the CDR3 reads CASSGSSGNSPLHF. For the CDR3, the DNA is TGTGCCAGCAGCGGAAGCTCAGGGAATTCACCCCTCCACTTT.